These 24 T cell receptor beta chains originate from one sample sequenced in a study of blood T cells in healthy people across ages. Primed by a sample-barcoded 5' primer and a J-beta primer mix, a second PCR proceeded for 7 to 11 cycles. One entry per CDR3 protein results from TCRdb running MiXCR on the 5' RACE reads. This sample carries approximately 770,000 distinct CDR3 sequences, about 62% of them seen once, and the ten largest clones take over 20%. The sequenced material came from blood. The receptors were gathered from a man in his thirties or forties in good health.

This clonotype was recorded a few times. The chain carries TRBV18 and TRBJ2-5; 7 positions match TRBD1. The assigned J gene may be wrong: the sequence end matches TRBJ2-7 better. Germline-derived CDR1 and CDR2 are KGHSH and LQKENI. This CDR3 is 16 amino acids long. The CDR3 bases are TGTGCCAGCTCACTAGCCGGGACAGACTTTCCCTACGAGCAGTACTTC. Translating gives CASSLAGTDFPYEQYF.

The rearrangement joins TRBV4-2 to TRBJ2-7, with D perhaps TRBD1 or TRBD2 (5 bases each). V lost 4 bases and J lost 0, with 19 bases in between. CDR1 and CDR2 from the germline V gene are LGHNA and YNFKEQ. The length of the CDR3 is 17 residues. The CDR3 region is CASSLSTVATSSYEQYF. The CDR3 coding sequence is TGTGCCAGCAGCCTATCGACAGTAGCGACAAGCTCCTACGAGCAGTACTTC.

Notes on this clonotype: Its ends do not fully match the called genes, so a read error is possible. This chain connects TRBV18 to TRBJ2-5; the match to TRBD1 covers 12 bases. Germline loops: CDR1 KGHSH, CDR2 LQKENI. This CDR3 has 16 residues. The CDR3 DNA reads as TGTGCTAGCTCACCATTCCGGGACAGGGGGCTATATGAGCAGTACTTC. Its protein product is CASSPFRDRGLYEQYF.

The V gene is TRBV6-1, the J gene TRBJ2-1; TRBD1 might be the D (6 bases). The CDR3 spans 15 residues. The V end was cut by 2 bases, the J end by 6 bases, with 14 bases between. CDR1 and CDR2 from the germline V gene are MNHNS and SASEGT. Here the CDR3 reads CASSELQGVSNEQFF. The CDR3 region has the DNA TGTGCCAGCAGTGAATTACAGGGAGTCAGCAATGAGCAGTTCTTC.

The chain carries TRBV29-1 and TRBJ2-2, with a possible D match to TRBD1 (5 bases). The germline V and J ends were trimmed by 7 bases and 0 bases, with 9 bases remaining between them. Germline CDR1 SQVTM, CDR2 ANQGSEA. CDR3 size: 13 residues. As DNA, the CDR3 is TGCAGCGGTAGGACAACGAACACCGGGGAGCTGTTTTTT. Protein product: CSGRTTNTGELFF.

The chain employs TRBV15 and TRBJ1-6; perhaps TRBD1 as D (6 bases). The germline V and J ends were trimmed by 5 bases and 7 bases, with 12 bases remaining between them. This CDR3 is built from 14 residues. The germline CDR1 and CDR2 sequences are LNHNV and YYDKDF (reference sequence). The CDR3 loop is CATSPRGGNSPLHF. The DNA for the CDR3 is TGTGCCACCAGCCCTCGAGGGGGGAATTCACCCCTCCACTTT.

The CDR3 region is CASSPGDRKGYEQFF. CDR3 DNA sequence: TGTGCCAGCAGTCCCGGGGACAGGAAGGGATATGAGCAGTTCTTC. The rearrangement joins TRBV12-3 or TRBV12-4 to TRBJ2-1; the match to TRBD1 covers 8 bases. J gave up 8 bases and V 5 bases, and 11 bases lay outside the gene matches. The CDR3 is 15 amino acids.

The V gene is TRBV20-1, the J gene TRBJ2-7, with a weak D call TRBD2 (5 bases). The V end was cut by 4 bases, the J end by 0 bases, with 13 bases between. The CDR3 loop spans 14 amino acids. From germline, CDR1 is DFQATT and CDR2 SNEGSKA (reference sequence). This chain's CDR3 is CSATGGLSSYEQYF. The CDR3 nucleotides read TGCAGTGCTACTGGCGGGTTAAGCTCCTACGAGCAGTACTTC.

About this clonotype: It is likely a read error, because the conserved phenylalanine at the end of the CDR3 is missing. J is TRBJ2-5 and V is TRBV6-2 or TRBV6-3; 7 positions match TRBD2. The end of the DNA fits TRBJ2-7 better, so the J call may be wrong. CDR1 and CDR2 from the germline V gene are MNHEY and SVGEGT. The CDR3 length is 16 residues. In DNA form, the CDR3 reads TGTGCCAGCAGCCTCCCCGGGGGGAGATATGCCTACGAGCAGTACTAC. Translated, it gives CASSLPGGRYAYEQYY.

The V gene is TRBV27, the J gene TRBJ2-7, with TRBD1 matching over 10 bases. After removal of 5 bases from V and 3 bases from J, the junction contained 4 bases not matched to a gene. The CDR3 totals 14 residues. Germline V gene lookup returns CDR1 MNHEY and CDR2 SMNVEV (reference sequence). CDR3 DNA sequence: TGTGCCAGCAGTATGGGGGACAGGGGCTACGAGCAGTACTTC. Protein: CASSMGDRGYEQYF.

This clonotype was detected once. CDR3 in amino acids: CSVDGKGRATDTQYF. The CDR3 nucleotides read TGCAGCGTTGATGGGAAGGGTCGGGCCACAGATACGCAGTATTTT. The chain joins TRBV29-1 to TRBJ2-3; no definite D call. V was pared by 3 bases and J by 2 bases, with 15 bases between. This CDR3 comprises 15 residues. Germline V CDR1 and CDR2: SQVTM, ANQGSEA.

The chain carries TRBV7-2 and TRBJ2-5; TRBD2 agrees at 10 bases. Germline V gene lookup returns CDR1 SGHTA and CDR2 FQGNSA. The CDR3 has 15 residues. Germline trimming cut 5 bases from V and 5 bases from J; bases unmatched to any gene: 8. CDR3 nucleotides: TGTGCCAGCAGCCAACAAGCGGGAGGGAGGGAGACCCAGTACTTC. Protein product: CASSQQAGGRETQYF.

The CDR3 loop reads CSARAPGRETQYF. The CDR3 DNA follows: TGCAGTGCTAGGGCCCCTGGTAGAGAGACCCAGTACTTC. The rearrangement links TRBV20-1 to TRBJ2-5; no reliable D call. The germline CDR1 and CDR2 sequences are DFQATT and SNEGSKA (reference sequence). V was shortened by 3 bases and J by 4 bases, with 12 bases between the two germline ends. This CDR3 has 13 amino acids.

The chain has TRBV15 and TRBJ1-4, with D possibly TRBD1 on 5 matching bases. There are 15 residues in the CDR3. The germline gives CDR1 LNHNV, CDR2 YYDKDF (reference sequence). V was trimmed by 5 bases and J by 5 bases, leaving 15 bases between them. The CDR3 DNA sequence: TGTGCCACCAGCCCCGAAAGGGCAGGGAATGAAAAACTGTTTTTT. Amino acid sequence: CATSPERAGNEKLFF. The whole variable domain, filled in from reference TRBV15 and TRBJ1-4, reads DAMVIQNPRYQVTQFGKPVTLSCSQTLNHNVMYWYQQKSSQAPKLLFHYYDKDFNNEADTPDNFQSRRPNTSFCFLDIRSPGLGDTAMYLCATSPERAGNEKLFFGSGTQLSVL.

This clonotype was observed a few times. The V and J genes are TRBV5-4 and TRBJ2-1, with D hard to call. The CDR3 contains 13 residues. Germline V gene sequence: CDR1 SGHNT, CDR2 YYREEE (reference sequence). V shed 3 bases and J shed 9 bases, with 13 bases lying between them. The CDR3 region is CASSSGPVGEQFF. CDR3 DNA sequence: TGTGCCAGCAGCTCCGGCCCTGTCGGTGAGCAGTTCTTC.

The chain has TRBV4-3 and TRBJ2-1; D is unresolved. The germline V gene encodes CDR1 LGHNA and CDR2 YSLEER. Trimming removed 0 bases at V and 9 bases at J, with 12 bases between. The CDR3 has 14 residues. As DNA, the CDR3 is TGCGCCAGCAGCCAAGATCCCCGGGTTGGTGAGCAGTTCTTC. Translated: CASSQDPRVGEQFF.

This rearrangement joins TRBV20-1 to TRBJ2-3; 7 bases line up with TRBD1. Germline CDR1 and CDR2: DFQATT and SNEGSKA (reference sequence). This CDR3 comprises 13 residues. V dropped 5 bases and J dropped 3; count of bases not matched to a gene: 5. The CDR3 region has the DNA TGCAGTGCTCCGACAGGGATGACAGATACGCAGTATTTT. Translation gives CSAPTGMTDTQYF.

The chain joins TRBV5-1 to TRBJ2-4; D uncertain. Matching the DNA end better, TRBJ2-7 makes the J call doubtful. The CDR3 runs 15 residues. Germline-derived CDR1 and CDR2 are SGHRS and YFSETQ. This CDR3 reads CASSLDSHMNYEQYF. DNA for the CDR3: TGCGCCAGCAGCTTGGATAGTCATATGAACTACGAGCAGTACTTC.

This rearrangement joins TRBV27 to TRBJ2-2, with D perhaps TRBD1 (5 bases). Germline loops: CDR1 MNHEY, CDR2 SMNVEV (reference sequence). There are 16 residues in the CDR3. V lost 7 bases and J lost 3, with 18 bases in between. The CDR3 DNA sequence: TGTGCCAGCACCTTTCCCATACAGGCTCACACCGGGGAGCTGTTTTTT. Amino acid sequence: CASTFPIQAHTGELFF.

The genes are TRBV6-2 or TRBV6-3 and TRBJ2-7, with 11 bases matching TRBD2. The V gene's germline CDR1 is MNHEY and CDR2 SVGEGT. This CDR3 has 15 amino acids. The trim removed 8 bases at V and 3 bases at J, leaving 9 bases unmatched. The CDR3 DNA sequence: TGTGCCAGCGGGCCAGGACTAGCGGGCCTCTACGAGCAGTACTTC. Amino acids: CASGPGLAGLYEQYF.

The chain employs TRBV29-1 and TRBJ2-3; D perhaps matches TRBD1 (5 bases). CDR3 size: 14 residues. V dropped 6 bases and J dropped 0 bases, with 13 bases sitting between them. Per germline, CDR1 SQVTM and CDR2 ANQGSEA. The chain's CDR3 is CSVGQGSSTDTQYF. CDR3 bases: TGCAGCGTGGGGCAGGGTTCTAGCACAGATACGCAGTATTTT.

This clonotype was detected a few times. This chain connects TRBV5-1 to TRBJ2-4; 8 nucleotides match TRBD1. The DNA end favors TRBJ2-7, so the J call may be wrong. Looked up from germline, CDR1 is SGHRS and CDR2 is YFSETQ. The length of the CDR3 is 16 residues. This CDR3 reads CASSSLSGGVNDEQYF. The CDR3 nucleotides are TGCGCCAGCAGCTCGTTATCAGGGGGCGTTAATGACGAGCAGTACTTC.

The chain uses TRBV5-4 and TRBJ2-4, with 13 bases matching TRBD2. TRBJ2-7 matches the DNA end more closely, so the J call is doubtful. Germline assignment: CDR1 SGHNT and CDR2 YYREEE (reference sequence). This CDR3 has 13 amino acids. CDR3 protein: CATGLAGENEQYF. The CDR3 DNA follows: TGTGCCACCGGACTAGCGGGAGAAAACGAGCAGTACTTC.

This clonotype was seen repeatedly, ten times or more. This chain joins TRBV27 and TRBJ2-7; tentatively, D is TRBD1 (5 bases). CDR3 length: 14 residues. The V end was cut by 5 bases, the J end by 2 bases, with 13 bases between. Germline V gene data show CDR1 as MNHEY and CDR2 as SMNVEV (reference sequence). This chain's CDR3 is CASSKTETAYEQYF. As DNA, the CDR3 is TGTGCCAGCAGTAAGACAGAAACCGCCTACGAGCAGTACTTC.